This TCR beta chain emerged from a study of cytomegalovirus exposure and HLA in healthy donors. With 4 bases clipped from V and 4 bases from J, the junction kept 6 bases outside the gene matches. The germline V gene has CDR1 LNHDA and CDR2 SQIVND (reference sequence). The CDR3 is 14 amino acids. Primers: 60 Vbeta forward and 13 Jbeta reverse. Profiling relied on immunoSEQ multiplex PCR, and the TCRdb table lists in-frame clones only, not all of them. The sample records about 130,000 clones, around four fifths being singletons. This chain uses TRBV19 with TRBJ1-2; TRBD1 aligns across 7 bases. Sample: PBMCs. This TCR was recovered from a woman aged 35 to 49 in good health and CMV-seronegative. This CDR3 reads CASSTPGQSYGYTF. The CDR3 DNA reads TGTGCCAGTAGTACTCCGGGACAGAGCTATGGCTACACCTTC.